Shown below are 20 T cell receptor beta chains from a single sample sequenced in a study of OX40 agonist ivuxolimab in advanced cancers. Assay: immunoSEQ multiplex PCR; the TCRdb copy retains only in-frame clones and omits some. The repertoire holds approximately 70,000 clones, with 82% as singletons. The input for sequencing was CD4+ or CD8+ T cells sorted from blood, taken in a trial of the OX40 agonist ivuxolimab. The receptors come from an adult with an advanced solid tumor such as melanoma, head and neck, liver or kidney cancer.

This clone was seen a few times. The chain carries TRBV7-2 and TRBJ2-2, with D possibly being TRBD1 (5 bases). V dropped 5 bases and J dropped 1 base, with 11 bases sitting between them. This CDR3 region has 15 residues. Germline lookup yields CDR1 SGHTA and CDR2 FQGNSA. The CDR3 region has the DNA TGTGCCAGCAGCCCGGCAGGGTGGAACACCGGGGAGCTGTTTTTT. Encoded protein: CASSPAGWNTGELFF.

The chain employs TRBV11-2 and TRBJ2-5, with 7 bases matching TRBD2. The CDR3 extends over 16 amino acids. Germline loops: CDR1 SGHAT, CDR2 FQNNGV. Trimming took 6 bases from V and 8 from J; bases not matched to a gene: 18. Here the CDR3 reads CASRLDAGGIPYTQYF. The CDR3 DNA is TGTGCCAGCAGGCTCGATGCCGGGGGGATTCCTTATACCCAGTACTTC. Looking up the rest from reference TRBV11-2 and TRBJ2-5 gives the full variable domain: EAGVAQSPRYKIIEKRQSVAFWCNPISGHATLYWYQQILGQGPKLLIQFQNNGVVDDSQLPKDRFSAERLKGVDSTLKIQPAKLEDSAVYLCASRLDAGGIPYTQYFGPGTRLLVL.

This clone was detected only once. The genes are TRBV7-8 and TRBJ2-7; D is possibly TRBD1 (6 bases). The germline V and J ends were trimmed by 0 bases and 10 bases, with 10 bases remaining between them. CDR3 size: 12 residues. Germline-derived CDR1 and CDR2 are SGHVS and FQNEAQ. CDR3 sequence reads: CASSLALQGQYF. CDR3 DNA sequence: TGTGCCAGCAGCTTAGCGTTACAGGGACAGTACTTC.

This rearrangement joins TRBV6-5 to TRBJ1-1; perhaps TRBD1 as D (5 bases). The length of the CDR3 is 16 residues. Trimming left V 0 bases short and J 6 bases short, with 17 bases between. The germline gives CDR1 MNHEY, CDR2 SVGAGI. The CDR3 region is CASSYSIGARGAEAFF. DNA for the CDR3: TGTGCCAGCAGTTACTCGATCGGGGCCAGAGGGGCTGAAGCTTTCTTT.

This chain uses TRBV28 with TRBJ2-3; D gene unclear. Trimming stripped 6 bases from V and 1 base from J, with 17 bases between. There are 16 residues in the CDR3. In germline, CDR1 is MDHEN, CDR2 SYDVKM. CDR3 DNA sequence: TGTGCCAGCAGCCTCCTTCCTTCCCTTCGCACAGATACGCAGTATTTT. Translating gives CASSLLPSLRTDTQYF.

V and J are TRBV5-6 and TRBJ1-2; 9 bases are shared with TRBD1. The CDR3 runs to 17 residues. Per germline, CDR1 SGHDT and CDR2 YYEEEE. Trimming at V came to 3 bases and at J to 4 bases, leaving 13 bases not matched to a gene. CDR3 bases: TGTGCCAGCAGCTCACCAAGACAGGGGGGATTGGGCTATGGCTACACCTTC. This gives the protein CASSSPRQGGLGYGYTF.

The rearrangement links TRBV6-5 to TRBJ2-5; TRBD1 is a possible D gene (6 bases). The ends were cut back, 11 bases at V and 5 bases at J, with 18 bases in the middle. There are 13 residues in the CDR3. Germline values: CDR1 MNHEY, CDR2 SVGAGI. The CDR3 nucleotides read TGTGCCGTTGGACAGCCGGGGCGGGAGACCCAGTACTTC. It yields the protein CAVGQPGRETQYF.

This clone was seen a single time. The chain links TRBV7-2 to TRBJ1-4; D not certain. From germline, CDR1 is SGHTA and CDR2 FQGNSA. CDR3 length equals 12 residues. V lost 5 bases, J lost 11 bases, and 12 bases lay in between. This CDR3 reads CASSPILGKLFF. In nucleotides, the CDR3 is TGTGCCAGCAGCCCCATACTGGGTAAACTGTTTTTT.

V and J are TRBV11-2 and TRBJ2-1; unclear D gene. Germline V CDR1 and CDR2: SGHAT, FQNNGV. V lost 5 bases and J 0 bases, leaving 11 bases between the germline ends. This CDR3 spans 15 amino acids. The CDR3 DNA sequence: TGTGCCAGCAGCGCCCGGTCGAGCTCCTACAATGAGCAGTTCTTC. Residues: CASSARSSSYNEQFF.

The CDR3 DNA follows: TGTGCCAGCAGGGGAAACTCTGGAAACACCATATATTTT. Its translation is CASRGNSGNTIYF. This chain connects TRBV28 to TRBJ1-3; D remains ambiguous. This CDR3 contains 13 residues. The germline V gene encodes CDR1 MDHEN and CDR2 SYDVKM. V lost 6 bases and J lost 0, with 6 bases in between.

The rearrangement uses TRBV1 and TRBJ2-1; the tabulated D call, TRBD1, remains unverified against the DNA. TRBV1 is tagged as a pseudogene. The CDR3 loop spans 17 amino acids. CDR3: CTTHFDGQTTSYNEQFF. CDR3 sequence (DNA): TGCACCACCCACTTCGACGGACAGACAACTTCCTACAATGAGCAGTTCTTC.

This clone showed up just a few times. The chain combines TRBV11-2 with TRBJ1-1; 9 bases fit TRBD1. V was clipped by 2 bases and J by 5 bases; unmatched bases: 12. CDR3 size: 17 residues. The germline gives CDR1 SGHAT, CDR2 FQNNGV. CDR3 amino acids: CASSLKGQGGSRTEAFF. DNA of the CDR3: TGTGCCAGCAGCTTAAAGGGACAGGGTGGATCTCGTACTGAAGCTTTCTTT.

The CDR3, as DNA: TGTGCCAGCTCACCACCTACGATGTTCTCTGGAAACACCATATATTTT. It yields the protein CASSPPTMFSGNTIYF. The chain uses TRBV18 and TRBJ1-3; the D is unclear. The CDR3 is 16 residues long. V lost 0 bases to trimming and J lost 0 bases, with 9 bases between them. CDR1 and CDR2 (germline): KGHSH, LQKENI.

This chain uses TRBV5-1 with TRBJ2-7; weak D call: TRBD1 (5 bases). Germline CDR1 SGHRS, CDR2 YFSETQ. V lost 1 base, J lost 0 bases, and 11 bases lay in between. The CDR3 extends over 15 amino acids. CDR3 coding DNA: TGCGCCAGCAGCTTGACAGGTTCTCCCTCCTACGAGCAGTACGTC. Amino acid sequence: CASSLTGSPSYEQYV.

The V and J genes are TRBV7-9 and TRBJ2-3, with D possibly being TRBD2 (6 bases). The CDR3 totals 14 residues. Germline-derived CDR1 and CDR2 are SEHNR and FQNEAQ (reference sequence). Trimming stripped 6 bases from V and 5 bases from J, with 15 bases between. Here the CDR3 reads CASRSLAGGDTQYF. In DNA form, the CDR3 reads TGTGCCAGCAGATCACTAGCTGGGGGAGATACGCAGTATTTT.

This sequence joins TRBV7-3 and TRBJ2-1, with 15 bases identical to TRBD2. The CDR3 is 16 amino acids. Looked up from germline, CDR1 is SGHTA and CDR2 is FQGTGA. V shed 5 bases and J 9 bases; nucleotides not matched to a gene: 8. This CDR3 reads CASSPLGLAGGTEQFF. As DNA, the CDR3 is TGTGCCAGCAGCCCATTGGGACTAGCGGGAGGTACTGAGCAGTTCTTC.

The rearrangement links TRBV5-4 to TRBJ2-3; D is tentatively TRBD1 or TRBD2 (6 bases each). V gave up 4 bases and J gave up 3 bases, with 15 bases separating them. CDR3 length: 15 amino acids. Germline V gives CDR1 SGHNT, CDR2 YYREEE (reference sequence). This CDR3 is CASSTQGAGTDTQYF. CDR3 coding DNA: TGTGCCAGCAGCACACAGGGAGCGGGTACAGATACGCAGTATTTT.

This clone was observed once. The chain is built from TRBV7-2 and TRBJ2-5; TRBD2 might be the D (7 bases). The CDR3 is 14 residues long. Germline V gives CDR1 SGHTA, CDR2 FQGNSA. Trimming stripped 5 bases from V and 4 bases from J, with 14 bases between. The CDR3 spells CASSLRAGAETQYF. Written as DNA, the CDR3 is TGTGCCAGCAGCCTCAGGGCGGGGGCAGAGACCCAGTACTTC.

This chain connects TRBV28 to TRBJ2-5; D call uncertain. V shed 5 bases and J shed 4 bases, with 11 bases lying between them. This CDR3 spans 13 amino acids. Germline V lookup: CDR1 MDHEN, CDR2 SYDVKM. The CDR3 nucleotides read TGTGCCAGCAGTCCAAGGACCCCAGAGACCCAGTACTTC. Translation gives CASSPRTPETQYF.

The rearrangement joins TRBV4-1 to TRBJ1-1; tentatively, D is TRBD1 (6 bases). Trimming pared 2 bases from V and 1 base from J, leaving 11 bases between. This CDR3 region has 15 residues. CDR1 is MGHRA and CDR2 is YSYEKL in the germline V gene. This CDR3 reads CASSQSVQGNTEAFF. The CDR3 nucleotides are TGCGCCAGCAGCCAAAGCGTACAGGGGAACACTGAAGCTTTCTTT.